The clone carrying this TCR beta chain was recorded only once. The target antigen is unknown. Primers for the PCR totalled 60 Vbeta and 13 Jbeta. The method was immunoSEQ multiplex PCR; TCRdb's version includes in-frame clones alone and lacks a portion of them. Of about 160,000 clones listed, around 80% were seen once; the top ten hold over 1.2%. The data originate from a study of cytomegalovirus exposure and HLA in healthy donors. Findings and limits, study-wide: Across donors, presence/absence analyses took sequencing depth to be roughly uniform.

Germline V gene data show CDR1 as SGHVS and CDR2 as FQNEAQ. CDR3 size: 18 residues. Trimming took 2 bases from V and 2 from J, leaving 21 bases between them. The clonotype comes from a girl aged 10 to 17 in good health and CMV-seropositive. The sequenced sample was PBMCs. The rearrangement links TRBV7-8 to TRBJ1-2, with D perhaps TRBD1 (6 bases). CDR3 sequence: CASSLSGARGGANYGYTF. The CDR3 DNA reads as TGTGCCAGCAGCTTATCGGGGGCTCGCGGGGGAGCGAACTATGGCTACACCTTC.